Listed below are T cell receptor beta chains from one sample, sequenced in a study of response to subunit inactivated influenza vaccine. TCRdb reanalysed the RT-PCR reads using MiXCR and keeps one entry per CDR3 protein. The sample has around 520,000 distinct CDR3 sequences, approximately 24% seen once. Source: CD4+ T cells sorted from PBMCs, taken roughly 5 days after vaccination. These TCRs come from a man aged 50-60 years who received an inactivated influenza vaccine. Each CDR3 is given with its conserved first and last residue. A D gene is named only where the DNA matches it firmly. Not all rows give a size; the values are once, few, many and, for expanded clones, a class.

j_call	clone_size	d_call	v_call	cdr3_aa	cdr3_nt
TRBJ2-5	-	-	TRBV20-1	CSARAETQYF	TGCAGTGCTAGAGCGGAGACCCAGTACTTC
TRBJ2-5	few	TRBD2	TRBV5-1	CASSPGTSGSLVGSETQYF	TGCGCCAGCAGCCCCGGGACTAGCGGGAGTTTGGTGGGCAGTGAGACCCAGTACTTC
TRBJ1-6	-	-	TRBV7-3	CASGSSYNSPLHF	TGTGCCAGCGGAAGCTCCTATAATTCACCCCTCCACTTT
TRBJ2-5	-	TRBD2	TRBV4-3	CASSQDPPSGHFQETQYF	TGCGCCAGCAGCCAAGATCCGCCTAGCGGACACTTCCAAGAGACCCAGTACTTC
TRBJ2-1	few	TRBD2	TRBV4-1	CASSRGGSNYNEQFF	TGCGCCAGCAGCCGCGGGGGTTCCAACTACAATGAGCAGTTCTTC
TRBJ1-4	-	-	TRBV4-1	CASSSLRTTNEKLFF	TGCGCCAGCAGCTCTTTGCGGACAACTAATGAAAAACTGTTTTTT
TRBJ2-4	few	-	TRBV7-2	CASSLAGGAKNIQYF	TGTGCCAGCAGCTTAGCGGGAGGCGCCAAAAACATTCAGTACTTC
TRBJ2-7	few	-	TRBV7-2	CASSSPNSYEQYF	TGTGCCAGCAGTTCTCCAAATTCCTACGAGCAGTACTTC
TRBJ2-7	-	-	TRBV7-2	CASSLAGQNIEQYF	TGTGCCAGCAGCTTAGCAGGACAGAACATCGAGCAGTACTTC
TRBJ2-1	few	TRBD2	TRBV20-1	CSALLAGLYTFF	TGCAGTGCTCTACTAGCGGGGCTTTATACTTTCTTC
TRBJ1-2	-	-	TRBV4-3	CASSQQLGIANYGYTF	TGCGCCAGCAGCCAACAATTGGGAATAGCTAACTATGGCTACACCTTC
TRBJ1-6	-	-	TRBV11-2	CASSLGPPRVDSPLHF	TGTGCCAGCAGCTTAGGACCCCCCAGGGTCGATTCACCCCTCCACTTT
TRBJ1-2	-	-	TRBV7-8	CASSLRTSLAGYTF	TGTGCCAGCAGCTTAAGGACAAGCCTGGCTGGCTACACCTTC
TRBJ1-1	-	-	TRBV6-1	CASRRRRPVNTEAFF	TGTGCCAGCAGACGTAGGAGGCCGGTTAACACTGAAGCTTTCTTT
TRBJ1-2	-	TRBD1	TRBV6-1	CASRIQGASEGYTF	TGTGCCAGCAGGATACAGGGGGCGTCGGAAGGCTACACCTTC
TRBJ2-7	few	-	TRBV9	CASSVRWGPVYEQYF	TGTGCCAGCAGCGTCCGATGGGGGCCGGTCTACGAGCAGTACTTC
TRBJ2-1	-	-	TRBV12-3/TRBV12-4	CASSLSSGANEQFF	TGTGCCAGCAGTTTAAGTTCAGGGGCCAATGAGCAGTTCTTC
TRBJ2-5	-	-	TRBV10-3	CAISDLRGGETQYF	TGTGCCATCAGTGATTTGAGGGGCGGGGAGACCCAGTACTTC
TRBJ2-5	few	-	TRBV10-3	CATMPQMEETQYF	TGTGCCACCATGCCTCAGATGGAGGAGACCCAGTACTTC
TRBJ1-5	-	-	TRBV11-1	CASSLEVRGAFISNQPQHF	TGTGCCAGCAGCTTAGAGGTCCGGGGGGCATTCATTAGCAATCAGCCCCAGCATTTT
TRBJ2-7	few	TRBD2	TRBV20-1	CSARFPGTSVEQYF	TGCAGTGCTAGATTTCCCGGGACTAGCGTCGAGCAGTACTTC
TRBJ1-2	few	-	TRBV29-1	CSVDTRGYGYTF	TGCAGCGTTGATACCAGGGGCTATGGCTACACCTTC
TRBJ2-6	few	-	TRBV30	CAWSVLGSGANVLTF	TGTGCCTGGAGTGTACTTGGTAGTGGGGCCAACGTCCTGACTTTC
TRBJ2-3	-	-	TRBV27	CASSFLDPTDTQYF	TGTGCCAGCAGTTTCCTCGACCCTACAGATACGCAGTATTTT
TRBJ2-3	few	-	TRBV18	CASSPSSGASTDTQYF	TGTGCCAGCTCACCATCCAGCGGTGCTAGCACAGATACGCAGTATTTT
TRBJ2-5	few	TRBD1	TRBV20-1	CSARATGRETQYF	TGCAGTGCTAGAGCGACAGGGCGAGAGACCCAGTACTTC
TRBJ2-3	-	TRBD2	TRBV4-2	CASSPGLAGGSTDTQYF	TGCGCCAGCAGCCCGGGACTAGCGGGGGGTAGCACAGATACGCAGTATTTT
TRBJ2-3	-	-	TRBV9	CASSPARGVGPSTDTQYF	TGTGCCAGCAGCCCCGCTCGGGGCGTAGGGCCTAGCACAGATACGCAGTATTTT
TRBJ2-3	few	TRBD2	TRBV10-3	CAISEGWTSGGADTQYF	TGTGCCATCAGTGAGGGGTGGACTAGCGGGGGGGCAGATACGCAGTATTTT
TRBJ1-2	-	-	TRBV4-1	CASSPWGVTNYGYTF	TGCGCCAGCAGCCCTTGGGGGGTCACTAACTATGGCTACACCTTC
TRBJ2-5	-	TRBD1	TRBV7-2	CASSPQGSGETQYF	TGTGCCAGCAGCCCACAGGGGAGTGGTGAGACCCAGTACTTC
TRBJ2-6	-	-	TRBV5-1	CASSLVSGSAGANVLTF	TGCGCCAGCAGCTTGGTCTCAGGGTCTGCTGGGGCCAACGTCCTGACTTTC
TRBJ1-4	-	-	TRBV20-1	CSARGAEASEKLFF	TGCAGTGCTAGAGGGGCAGAGGCCTCGGAAAAACTGTTTTTT
TRBJ2-3	many	TRBD2	TRBV2	CASRGLAGGSTQYF	TGTGCCAGCAGGGGACTAGCGGGAGGGTCTACGCAGTATTTT
TRBJ2-7	-	-	TRBV20-1	CSATGGPLEQYF	TGCAGTGCTACCGGGGGCCCCCTGGAGCAGTACTTC
TRBJ2-7	few	-	TRBV5-1	CASSLLRGEQYF	TGCGCCAGCAGCTTGTTGCGGGGCGAGCAGTACTTC
TRBJ2-1	-	-	TRBV6-1	CASSLLANEQFF	TGTGCCAGCAGCCTACTGGCAAATGAGCAGTTCTTC
TRBJ2-7	-	-	TRBV3-1	CPSSQRQSSYEQYF	TGTCCCAGCAGCCAGAGACAGAGCTCCTACGAGCAGTACTTC
TRBJ2-3	-	TRBD1	TRBV7-6	CASSSGQADTQYF	TGTGCCAGCAGCTCGGGACAGGCAGATACGCAGTATTTT
TRBJ2-1	few	-	TRBV20-1	CSARDGSRLVREQFF	TGCAGTGCTAGAGACGGCAGTCGACTAGTTCGTGAGCAGTTCTTC
TRBJ2-3	few	TRBD2	TRBV24-1	CATSDAGTSGGAGDTQYF	TGTGCCACCAGTGATGCCGGGACTAGCGGGGGGGCGGGAGATACGCAGTATTTT
TRBJ2-3	few	-	TRBV20-1	CSPYRTSTDTQYF	TGCAGTCCATACAGGACATCCACAGATACGCAGTATTTT
TRBJ2-5	few	-	TRBV20-1	CSASVDSTVMETQYF	TGCAGTGCTAGCGTGGACAGTACTGTAATGGAGACCCAGTACTTC
TRBJ2-4	-	-	TRBV9	CASSVDPSGAKNIQYF	TGTGCCAGCAGCGTAGATCCTTCGGGGGCCAAAAACATTCAGTACTTC
TRBJ2-7	few	-	TRBV5-1	CASSRDSPAYEQYF	TGCGCCAGCAGCCGAGACAGTCCTGCCTACGAGCAGTACTTC
TRBJ2-5	-	TRBD2	TRBV29-1	CSVATLTSGGETQYF	TGCAGCGTGGCAACACTGACTAGCGGCGGAGAGACCCAGTACTTC
TRBJ2-1	-	-	TRBV14	CASSRAGRPYNEQFF	TGTGCCAGCAGCCGCGCGGGACGACCCTACAATGAGCAGTTCTTC
TRBJ2-5	-	TRBD2	TRBV6-1	CATRRTSGRPEETQYF	TGTGCCACCCGACGGACTAGCGGGAGACCGGAAGAGACCCAGTACTTC
TRBJ2-5	-	TRBD2	TRBV5-6	CASSFGGGIQETQYF	TGTGCCAGCAGCTTTGGGGGAGGGATCCAAGAGACCCAGTACTTC
TRBJ2-5	few	TRBD2	TRBV6-5	CASSYSSGRPGETQYF	TGTGCCAGCAGTTACTCGAGCGGGAGACCCGGGGAGACCCAGTACTTC
TRBJ1-6	many	-	TRBV20-1	CSATTGNSPLHF	TGCAGTGCTACCACAGGGAATTCACCCCTCCACTTT
TRBJ2-7	few	-	TRBV6-1	CASSPGTSLKQYF	TGTGCCAGCAGCCCCGGGACATCCCTCAAGCAGTACTTC
TRBJ1-2	many	-	TRBV7-6	CASSSRGDRGYTF	TGTGCCAGCAGCTCCCGGGGGGATCGGGGCTACACCTTC
TRBJ2-5	-	TRBD1	TRBV5-1	CASSPTGKETQYF	TGCGCCAGCAGTCCGACAGGGAAAGAGACCCAGTACTTC
TRBJ2-5	-	TRBD2	TRBV7-8	CASSLERGGGKTQYF	TGTGCCAGCAGCTTAGAGCGTGGCGGGGGAAAGACCCAGTACTTC